These T cell receptor beta chains were read from a single sample in a study of blood T cell repertoires in COVID-19. Assay used: immunoSEQ multiplex PCR; TCRdb lists only in-frame clones, some missing. The sample includes some 500,000 clones, around 90% of them seen just once. The sequenced sample consisted of peripheral blood. The source of these receptors is a woman aged 45-65 years with COVID-19, enrolled during active disease. Both conserved end residues are part of each CDR3. A D gene is named only where the DNA matches it firmly. Size tells how often a clone was seen (once, few, many) or the class of an expanded clone, and some rows leave it out.

v_call	d_call	j_call	clone_size	cdr3_aa	cdr3_nt
TRBV7-2	.	TRBJ1-2	few	CASTSIDYGYTF	TGTGCCAGCACCTCAATAGACTATGGCTACACCTTC
TRBV6-2/TRBV6-3	.	TRBJ1-5	.	CASSLAGPHRNQPQHF	TGTGCCAGCAGTTTGGCTGGGCCACACCGCAATCAGCCCCAGCATTTT
TRBV5-4	.	TRBJ2-7	.	CASSLESLGASYEQYF	TGTGCCAGCAGCTTGGAAAGTTTGGGAGCCTCCTACGAGCAGTACTTC
TRBV19	TRBD1	TRBJ2-1	few	CASSPWTGEDEQFF	TGTGCCAGTAGTCCCTGGACAGGGGAAGATGAGCAGTTCTTC
TRBV27	.	TRBJ2-7	.	CASSSNRVPYEQYF	TGTGCCAGCAGTTCGAACAGGGTTCCGTACGAGCAGTACTTC
TRBV7-2	.	TRBJ2-3	.	CASSPGPGREYF	TGTGCCAGCAGTCCCGGTCCCGGTCGAGAGTATTTT
TRBV29-1	.	TRBJ2-2	.	CSVGLASTGELFF	TGCAGCGTCGGATTAGCTTCCACCGGGGAGCTGTTTTTT
TRBV23-1	TRBD1	TRBJ1-5	.	CASSQGDRGGQPQHF	TGCGCCAGCAGTCAAGGGGACAGGGGTGGTCAGCCCCAGCATTTT
TRBV5-1	.	TRBJ2-3	.	CASGLRGGDTQYF	TGCGCCAGCGGTTTAAGGGGTGGAGATACGCAGTATTTT
TRBV6-5	.	TRBJ1-2	.	CASVPGLGYGYTF	TGTGCCAGCGTCCCGGGGTTGGGGTATGGCTACACCTTC
TRBV7-9	.	TRBJ1-6	.	CASSFGQGSSYNSPLHF	TGTGCCAGCAGCTTTGGGCAGGGGAGCTCCTATAATTCACCCCTCCACTTT
TRBV30	.	TRBJ1-1	.	CAWRGFRGLGTEAFF	TGTGCCTGGAGGGGATTCAGAGGGCTGGGCACTGAAGCTTTCTTT
TRBV5-6	.	TRBJ2-7	.	CASSYGGTLEQYF	TGTGCCAGCAGCTACGGCGGGACGCTCGAGCAGTACTTC
TRBV18	TRBD1	TRBJ2-1	.	CASSPPRGQGSSYNEQFF	TGTGCCAGCTCACCACCCAGGGGGCAAGGTAGCTCCTACAATGAGCAGTTCTTC
TRBV5-4	TRBD1	TRBJ2-5	.	CASSGTGFQAETQYF	TGTGCCAGCAGCGGGACAGGGTTTCAAGCGGAGACCCAGTACTTC
TRBV13	.	TRBJ2-1	.	CASTEGGGSYNEQFF	TGTGCCAGCACCGAAGGGGGGGGCTCCTACAATGAGCAGTTCTTC
TRBV10-3	TRBD1	TRBJ2-3	.	CAISFTGGLSTDTQYF	TGTGCCATCAGTTTTACAGGGGGCTTGAGTACAGATACGCAGTATTTT
TRBV23-1	.	TRBJ1-5	once	CASSRGRGQPQHF	TGCGCCAGCAGCAGGGGAAGAGGCCAGCCCCAGCATTTT
TRBV20-1	.	TRBJ1-1	.	CSAPMNTEAFF	TGCAGTGCCCCAATGAACACTGAAGCTTTCTTT
TRBV14	.	TRBJ1-2	.	CASSPGRGYTF	TGTGCCAGCAGCCCTGGGCGAGGCTACACCTTC
TRBV30	.	TRBJ2-1	.	CAWSVGVGNNEQFF	TGTGCCTGGAGTGTAGGGGTAGGGAACAATGAGCAGTTCTTC
TRBV5-1	.	TRBJ2-1	.	CASSPGLNEQFF	TGCGCCAGCAGCCCGGGACTCAATGAGCAGTTCTTC
TRBV27	.	TRBJ1-5	.	CASSPGSSNQPQHF	TGTGCCAGCAGTCCAGGGTCCAGCAATCAGCCCCAGCATTTT
TRBV11-2	TRBD1	TRBJ1-2	.	CASSPRQGGGGYTF	TGTGCCAGCAGCCCCCGACAGGGTGGAGGAGGCTACACCTTC
TRBV6-5	.	TRBJ1-6	.	CASSPTLGGNSPLHF	TGTGCCAGCAGTCCGACGTTGGGGGGGAATTCACCCCTCCACTTT
TRBV12-5	.	TRBJ1-6	.	CASGQNSPLHF	TGTGCTAGTGGGCAGAATTCACCCCTCCACTTT
TRBV19	TRBD1	TRBJ1-1	.	CASSSDRGSKAFF	TGTGCCAGTAGTTCGGACAGGGGGTCCAAAGCTTTCTTT
TRBV5-1	TRBD1	TRBJ1-1	.	CASSFLTGGTEAFF	TGCGCCAGCAGCTTCTTGACAGGGGGCACTGAAGCTTTCTTT
TRBV19	TRBD1	TRBJ1-2	.	CASSGSTGGYGYTF	TGTGCCAGTAGTGGCTCGACAGGGGGCTATGGCTACACCTTC
TRBV6-5	.	TRBJ2-1	.	CASSPGSPNEQFF	TGTGCCAGCAGTCCAGGTAGTCCTAATGAGCAGTTCTTC
TRBV12-3/TRBV12-4	.	TRBJ1-1	.	CASSLGSPGTFF	TGTGCCAGCAGTTTGGGATCCCCCGGGACTTTCTTT
TRBV5-1	TRBD2	TRBJ2-7	.	CASSFSRLAGGSYEQYF	TGCGCCAGCAGCTTTTCCCGACTAGCGGGGGGCTCCTACGAGCAGTACTTC
TRBV5-1	.	TRBJ2-1	.	CASSTGDSFYNEQFF	TGCGCCAGCAGCACGGGGGACAGTTTCTACAATGAGCAGTTCTTC
TRBV6-5	.	TRBJ1-2	.	CASRADSYGYTF	TGTGCCAGCAGGGCGGACAGCTATGGCTACACCTTC
TRBV5-1	.	TRBJ1-3	.	CASSLVPSLSSGNTIYF	TGCGCCAGCAGCTTGGTACCCTCCTTGAGCTCTGGAAACACCATATATTTT
TRBV4-1	.	TRBJ2-3	.	CASSPSSTDTQYF	TGCGCCAGCAGCCCTTCGAGTACCGATACGCAGTATTTT
TRBV3-1/TRBV3-2	.	TRBJ1-2	.	CASSQDQGYKGYTF	TGTGCCAGCAGCCAAGATCAGGGTTATAAGGGCTACACCTTC
TRBV5-1	TRBD1	TRBJ2-7	.	CASSATGGEQYF	TGCGCCAGCAGCGCGACAGGGGGCGAGCAGTACTTC
TRBV5-1	TRBD1	TRBJ2-3	.	CASSLEGDRGGTDTQYF	TGCGCCAGCAGCTTGGAAGGGGACAGGGGCGGAACAGATACGCAGTATTTT
TRBV27	TRBD1	TRBJ1-5	few	CARRQGGNQPQHF	TGTGCACGAAGGCAGGGGGGCAATCAGCCCCAGCATTTT
TRBV6-6	.	TRBJ1-6	.	CASSYSRQPNSPLHF	TGTGCCAGCAGTTACTCGAGACAGCCAAATTCACCCCTCCACTTT
TRBV5-6	.	TRBJ2-7	.	CASSFPQENSYEQYF	TGTGCCAGCAGCTTCCCACAGGAAAATTCCTACGAGCAGTACTTC
TRBV9	TRBD2	TRBJ2-3	.	CASSDSGGGWGDTQYF	TGTGCCAGCAGCGATAGCGGGGGGGGCTGGGGTGATACGCAGTATTTT
TRBV10-3	TRBD1	TRBJ1-1	.	CAISDRSRGLLNTEAFF	TGTGCCATCAGTGACCGGTCCAGGGGGCTTCTGAACACTGAAGCTTTCTTT
TRBV7-6	TRBD1	TRBJ1-3	few	CASSTGQGLDTIYF	TGTGCCTCCTCGACGGGACAGGGTCTGGACACCATATATTTT
TRBV4-1	.	TRBJ1-6	once	CASSQHSSTGTYNSPLHF	TGCGCCAGCAGCCAACATTCGTCGACCGGGACCTATAATTCACCCCTCCACTTT
TRBV28	.	TRBJ1-2	.	CASSLRGDIGDYGYTF	TGTGCCAGCAGTTTGAGAGGAGACATCGGGGACTATGGCTACACCTTC